This T cell receptor (beta chain) was sequenced in a study of CD8 T cells in ankylosing spondylitis. Trimming removed 5 bases from V and 11 bases from J, with 12 bases in between. Germline values: CDR1 SEHNR, CDR2 FQNEAQ (reference sequence). The CDR3 consists of 11 residues. Many counts were recorded for this clonotype. Its antigen remains unidentified. Findings of the study overall: There was reportedly significant enrichment of clones that were disease-linked in matched ankylosing spondylitis synovial fluid.

Libraries for TCR beta were made by quantitative 5'-RACE with molecular barcodes. MiXCR, run by TCRdb on the 5' RACE reads, gives a single entry per CDR3 protein. The sample records hundreds of thousands of distinct CDR3 sequences, around 25% being singletons. The receptor was derived from a male donor with ankylosing spondylitis or in good health (not recorded which). The V call is TRBV7-9, the J call TRBJ1-1; no firm D call. Material for sequencing was blood, either unsorted or a sorted T cell fraction (not recorded which). The CDR3 sequence: CASSVGLGAFF. CDR3 nucleotides: TGTGCCAGCAGCGTCGGGCTCGGTGCTTTCTTT. Filled out from reference TRBV7-9 and TRBJ1-1, the complete variable domain reads DTGVSQNPRHKITKRGQNVTFRCDPISEHNRLYWYRQTLGQGPEFLTYFQNEAQLEKSRLLSDRFSAERPKGSFSTLEIQRTEQGDSAMYLCASSVGLGAFFGQGTRLTVV.